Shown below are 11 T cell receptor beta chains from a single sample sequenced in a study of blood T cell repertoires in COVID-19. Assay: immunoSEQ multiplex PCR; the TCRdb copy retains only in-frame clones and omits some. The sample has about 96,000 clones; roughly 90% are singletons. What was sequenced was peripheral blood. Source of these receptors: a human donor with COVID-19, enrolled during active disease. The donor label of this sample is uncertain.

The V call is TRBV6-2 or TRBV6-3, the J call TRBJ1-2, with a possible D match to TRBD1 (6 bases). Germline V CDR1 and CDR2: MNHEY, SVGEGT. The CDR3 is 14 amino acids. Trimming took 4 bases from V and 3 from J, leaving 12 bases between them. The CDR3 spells CASSSAGADYGYTF. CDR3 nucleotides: TGTGCCAGCAGTTCCGCAGGGGCGGACTATGGCTACACCTTC.

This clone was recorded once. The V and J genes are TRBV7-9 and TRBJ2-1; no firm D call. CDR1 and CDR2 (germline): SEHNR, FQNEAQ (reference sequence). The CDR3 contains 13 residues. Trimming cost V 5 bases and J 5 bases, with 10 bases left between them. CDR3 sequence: CASSPYRDNEQFF. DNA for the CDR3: TGTGCCAGCAGCCCGTACAGAGACAATGAGCAGTTCTTC.

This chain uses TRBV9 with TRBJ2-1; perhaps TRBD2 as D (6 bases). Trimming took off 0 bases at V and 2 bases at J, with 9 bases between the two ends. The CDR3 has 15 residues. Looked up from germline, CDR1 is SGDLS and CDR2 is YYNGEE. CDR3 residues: CASSVGSGAYNEQFF. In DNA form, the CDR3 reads TGTGCCAGCAGCGTAGGTAGCGGAGCCTACAATGAGCAGTTCTTC.

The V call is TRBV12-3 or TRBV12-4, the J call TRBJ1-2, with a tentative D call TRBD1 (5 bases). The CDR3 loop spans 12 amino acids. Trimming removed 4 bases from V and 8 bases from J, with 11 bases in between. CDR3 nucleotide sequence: TGTGCCAGCAGTTCCGACAGTCGGGGCTACACCTTC. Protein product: CASSSDSRGYTF.

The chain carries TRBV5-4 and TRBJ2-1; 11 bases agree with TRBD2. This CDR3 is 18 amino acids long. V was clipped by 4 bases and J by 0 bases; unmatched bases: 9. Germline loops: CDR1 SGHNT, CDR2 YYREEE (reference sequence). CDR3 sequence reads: CASSRRGTSGSSYNEQFF. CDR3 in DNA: TGTGCCAGCAGCCGCCGCGGGACTAGCGGAAGCTCCTACAATGAGCAGTTCTTC.

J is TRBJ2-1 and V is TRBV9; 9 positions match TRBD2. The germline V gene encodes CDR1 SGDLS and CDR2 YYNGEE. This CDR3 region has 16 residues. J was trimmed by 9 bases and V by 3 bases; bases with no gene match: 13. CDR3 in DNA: TGTGCCAGCAGCGGCTCAGCGGGGGGCCCCCTCACTGAGCAGTTCTTC. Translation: CASSGSAGGPLTEQFF. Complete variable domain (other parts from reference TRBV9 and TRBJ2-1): DSGVTQTPKHLITATGQRVTLRCSPRSGDLSVYWYQQSLDQGLQFLIQYYNGEERAKGNILERFSAQQFPDLHSELNLSSLELGDSALYFCASSGSAGGPLTEQFFGPGTRLTVL.

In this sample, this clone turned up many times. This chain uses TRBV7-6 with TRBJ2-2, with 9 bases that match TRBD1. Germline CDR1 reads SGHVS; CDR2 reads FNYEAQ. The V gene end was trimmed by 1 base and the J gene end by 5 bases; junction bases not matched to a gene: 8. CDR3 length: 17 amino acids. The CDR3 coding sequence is TGTGCCAGCAGCTTAGGAATGGGACAGGGTTTAACCGGGGAGCTGTTTTTT. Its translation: CASSLGMGQGLTGELFF. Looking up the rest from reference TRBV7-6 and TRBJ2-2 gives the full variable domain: GAGVSQSPRYKVTKRGQDVALRCDPISGHVSLYWYRQALGQGPEFLTYFNYEAQQDKSGLPNDRFSAERPEGSISTLTIQRTEQRDSAMYRCASSLGMGQGLTGELFFGEGSRLTVL.

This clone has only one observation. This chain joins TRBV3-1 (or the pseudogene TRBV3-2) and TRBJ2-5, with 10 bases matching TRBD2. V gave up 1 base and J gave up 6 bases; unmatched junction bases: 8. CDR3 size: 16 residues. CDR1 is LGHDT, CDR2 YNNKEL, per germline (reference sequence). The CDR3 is CASSQGASGSGKTQYF. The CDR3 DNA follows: TGTGCCAGCAGCCAAGGGGCTAGCGGGAGCGGGAAGACCCAGTACTTC.

CDR3 sequence reads: CASSLDTGSNYGYTF. The CDR3 DNA is TGTGCCAGCAGCTTGGATACGGGTTCTAACTATGGCTACACCTTC. The rearrangement links TRBV5-4 to TRBJ1-2, with unresolved D. V shed 0 bases and J shed 0 bases, with 9 bases lying between them. Germline V gives CDR1 SGHNT, CDR2 YYREEE (reference sequence). The CDR3 runs 15 residues.

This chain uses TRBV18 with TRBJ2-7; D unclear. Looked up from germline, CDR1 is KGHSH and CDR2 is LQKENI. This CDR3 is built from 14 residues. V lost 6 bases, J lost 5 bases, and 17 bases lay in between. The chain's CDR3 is CASSPLSPRDEQYF. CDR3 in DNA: TGTGCCAGCTCGCCTCTCTCCCCTCGGGACGAGCAGTACTTC. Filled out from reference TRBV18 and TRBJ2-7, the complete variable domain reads NAGVMQNPRHLVRRRGQEARLRCSPMKGHSHVYWYRQLPEEGLKFMVYLQKENIIDESGMPKERFSAEFPKEGPSILRIQQVVRGDSAAYFCASSPLSPRDEQYFGPGTRLTVT.

CDR3 residues: CASSAWDLAGGDTQYF. As DNA, the CDR3 is TGTGCCAGCAGCGCTTGGGATCTAGCGGGGGGAGATACGCAGTATTTT. The chain employs TRBV9 and TRBJ2-3, with 11 nucleotides matching TRBD2. The V segment lost 3 bases and the J segment 5 bases; nucleotides outside the gene matches: 8. Looked up from germline, CDR1 is SGDLS and CDR2 is YYNGEE. The CDR3 contains 16 residues.